These 17 T cell receptor beta chains were all obtained from the same sample, sequenced in a study of human T cells and chemical hapten exposure. Time point defined: patch test 1, 2 weeks after DPC sensitization. The treatment: therapeutic diphenylcyclopropenone sensitization with weekly scalp DPC. TCRdb analysed the RACE reads with MiXCR anew, one entry per CDR3 protein. The sample contains 95,000 to 150,000 distinct CDR3 sequences, roughly 15% of which appear only once. The sample was whole blood, taken in connection with sensitization to the hapten diphenylcyclopropenone (DPC). The receptor set was obtained from a young man with alopecia areata. Some clones in this sample may be carry-over from other donors' samples.

The chain carries TRBV10-3 and TRBJ2-1, with D perhaps TRBD1 (5 bases). V lost 2 bases, J lost 9 bases, and 5 bases lay in between. The germline CDR1 and CDR2 sequences are ENHRY and SYGVKD. The length of the CDR3 is 11 residues. In DNA form, the CDR3 reads TGTGCCATCAGTGAGAGGGGTGAGCAGTTCTTC. This translates into CAISERGEQFF.

V and J are TRBV27 and TRBJ2-1, with no clear D. This CDR3 contains 13 residues. Germline V CDR1 and CDR2: MNHEY, SMNVEV (reference sequence). Trimming shortened V by 3 bases and J by 8 bases, and 11 bases separated the two germline ends. DNA for the CDR3: TGTGCCAGCAGTTTCGACCCTCCCCATGAGCAGTTCTTC. This codes for CASSFDPPHEQFF.

J is TRBJ2-3 and V is TRBV28, with 12 bases fitting TRBD2. J was trimmed by 0 bases and V by 7 bases; bases with no gene match: 11. CDR1 and CDR2 (germline): MDHEN, SYDVKM. This CDR3 comprises 18 residues. CDR3 in amino acids: CASTSPLAGGLSTDTQYF. As DNA, the CDR3 is TGTGCCAGCACCTCCCCGCTAGCGGGGGGGCTTAGCACAGATACGCAGTATTTT.

This chain joins TRBV18 and TRBJ2-7, with TRBD2 as a possible D gene (6 bases). Germline assignment: CDR1 KGHSH and CDR2 LQKENI. V was clipped by 1 base and J by 0 bases, with 16 bases between them. The CDR3 is 17 amino acids. CDR3 sequence reads: CASSPQWGLRSSYEQYF. CDR3 DNA sequence: TGTGCCAGCTCACCACAGTGGGGACTGAGGAGCTCCTACGAGCAGTACTTC.

This clonotype was seen only a few times. The chain joins TRBV20-1 to TRBJ2-7; tentatively, D is TRBD1 or TRBD2 (5 bases each). CDR3 length: 13 residues. Trimming removed 0 bases from V and 3 bases from J, with 9 bases in between. Germline values: CDR1 DFQATT, CDR2 SNEGSKA (reference sequence). The CDR3 region has the DNA TGCAGTGCTAGAGATAAGGGGAGCTACGAGCAGTACTTC. This sequence encodes CSARDKGSYEQYF.

There are a few counts of this clonotype. This chain connects TRBV4-2 to TRBJ1-5, with D uncertain. The CDR3 is 14 amino acids. Germline V gene sequence: CDR1 LGHNA, CDR2 YNFKEQ. The ends were cut back, 1 base at V and 7 bases at J, with 11 bases in the middle. The DNA for the CDR3 is TGTGCCAGCAGCCAAGCGAGGGAAAGGCAGCCCCAGCATTTT. This encodes CASSQARERQPQHF.

This sequence joins TRBV29-1 and TRBJ2-1, with D maybe TRBD1 (5 bases). CDR3 length: 10 residues. Trimming removed 5 bases from V and 8 bases from J, with 7 bases in between. From germline, CDR1 is SQVTM and CDR2 ANQGSEA. The CDR3 region has the DNA TGCAGCGTTATCAGGGATGAGCAGTTCTTC. It yields the protein CSVIRDEQFF.

The chain carries TRBV7-6 and TRBJ2-2; 11 nucleotides line up with TRBD2. After removal of 8 bases from V and 0 bases from J, the junction contained 8 bases not matched to a gene. The CDR3 length is 17 residues. Looked up from germline, CDR1 is SGHVS and CDR2 is FNYEAQ. The CDR3: CASREPSGGPNTGELFF. The CDR3, as DNA: TGTGCCAGCCGCGAACCTAGCGGGGGGCCGAACACCGGGGAGCTGTTTTTT.

This clonotype was recorded a few times. The V gene is TRBV20-1, the J gene TRBJ2-5; a weak D match, TRBD1 (5 bases). V was pared by 0 bases and J by 4 bases, with 15 bases between. Per germline, CDR1 DFQATT and CDR2 SNEGSKA (reference sequence). The CDR3 runs 15 residues. The CDR3 nucleotides are TGCAGTGCTAGAGATCGAGTGACAGACGGAGAGACCCAGTACTTC. Its protein is CSARDRVTDGETQYF.

The V gene is TRBV5-1, the J gene TRBJ1-5; no reliable D call. This CDR3 is 16 amino acids long. Trimming removed 4 bases from V and 1 base from J, with 15 bases in between. Germline CDR1 reads SGHRS; CDR2 reads YFSETQ. The chain's CDR3 is CASSASGTSSNQPQHF. CDR3 sequence (DNA): TGCGCCAGCAGCGCGTCGGGTACGTCGAGCAATCAGCCCCAGCATTTT.

This clonotype was found a few times. In nucleotides, the CDR3 is TGTGCCAGCACCTCAGGGGTGACAGCCTACAATGAGCAGTTCTTC. This encodes CASTSGVTAYNEQFF. The chain is built from TRBV6-5 and TRBJ2-1; D might be TRBD1 (6 bases). Germline lookup yields CDR1 MNHEY and CDR2 SVGAGI. Trimming left V 7 bases short and J 2 bases short, with 15 bases between. The CDR3 consists of 15 residues.

The chain carries TRBV11-2 and TRBJ1-4; D gene unclear. V was cut by 3 bases and J by 8 bases, with 7 bases left in between. CDR3 length equals 12 residues. The germline V gene has CDR1 SGHAT and CDR2 FQNNGV. The CDR3 DNA is TGTGCCAGCAGCTTTTCAGGCGAAAAACTGTTTTTT. It yields the protein CASSFSGEKLFF.

Ten or more counts support this clonotype. The V and J genes are TRBV20-1 and TRBJ1-5; TRBD1 matches at 10 bases. Germline V CDR1 and CDR2: DFQATT, SNEGSKA (reference sequence). V dropped 0 bases and J dropped 4; count of bases not matched to a gene: 9. CDR3 length: 17 residues. CDR3 protein: CSARDGQGVGYNQPQHF. For the CDR3, the DNA is TGCAGTGCTAGAGATGGACAGGGGGTAGGGTATAATCAGCCCCAGCATTTT.

This clonotype occurred a few times. V is TRBV6-6 and J is TRBJ1-4; D uncertain. CDR1 MNHNY and CDR2 SVGAGI come from the germline V gene (reference sequence). Deletions cut 6 bases from V and 9 bases from J, with 8 bases between. This CDR3 is 11 amino acids long. CDR3 DNA: TGTGCCAGCAGGGAGGCCCAAAAACTGTTTTTT. Protein product: CASREAQKLFF.

In its sample, this clonotype was seen a few times. The rearrangement uses TRBV4-3 and TRBJ1-1; D not resolved. The V and J ends lost 0 bases and 0 bases respectively, with 20 bases between them. CDR3 size: 19 residues. Germline loops: CDR1 LGHNA, CDR2 YSLEER. The CDR3 nucleotides read TGCGCCAGCAGCCAAGATGGGTTGATCGGGAAATCCATGAACACTGAAGCTTTCTTT. The encoded protein is CASSQDGLIGKSMNTEAFF.

This clonotype was seen only a few times. The CDR3 region is CASSPLTGDLGETQYF. CDR3 sequence (DNA): TGTGCCAGCAGTCCCTTGACAGGGGATTTAGGAGAGACCCAGTACTTC. The chain links TRBV28 to TRBJ2-5; 8 positions agree with TRBD1. Losses at the gene ends were 5 bases for V and 4 bases for J; bases not matched to a gene: 12. CDR1 is MDHEN, CDR2 SYDVKM, per germline. The CDR3 contains 16 residues.

This chain links TRBV5-4 with TRBJ2-7, with D perhaps TRBD1 or TRBD2 (5 bases each). The ends were cut back, 7 bases at V and 2 bases at J, with 19 bases in the middle. Germline V gives CDR1 SGHNT, CDR2 YYREEE (reference sequence). There are 15 residues in the CDR3. The CDR3 protein is CASQMDPGRTYEQYV. CDR3 nucleotide sequence: TGTGCCAGCCAAATGGACCCGGGACGGACCTACGAGCAGTACGTC.